This T cell receptor (beta chain) was recovered during a study of T cells in Graves' hyperthyroidism and ophthalmopathy. The study, taken as a whole, reports: Blood also contained most expanded thyroid clonotypes above 0.001. The model identified upcoming ophthalmopathy a median about six months ahead of onset. Ophthalmopathy was told apart from stable hyperthyroidism by a 13 V-J model.

As regards this clonotype: Its antigen is unknown. A much bigger clone sits one base away, suggesting this may be a read error.

Amplification of TCR beta CDR3 regions was performed using RNA transcripts as template. Carried out on the TCR CDR3, a first-round RT-PCR used the HTBI primer set. Via MiXCR, TCRdb re-called the multiplex PCR reads, giving one row per CDR3 protein. Of 500,000 to 800,000 distinct CDR3 sequences listed, 45% are singletons. On the basis of clinical symptoms, serum thyroxine and TRAb, thyroid ultrasound and orbital computed tomography, diagnoses were made. Looked up from germline, CDR1 is LNHNV and CDR2 is YYDKDF (reference sequence). The CDR3 has 15 residues. Between the trimmed V and J ends, which lost 3 bases and 8 bases, there was a span of 16 bases.

Sequencing input: peripheral blood or thyroid tissue (not recorded which). The chain has TRBV15 and TRBJ1-4; perhaps TRBD1 as D (5 bases). This clonotype was obtained from an adult man with Graves' disease, either hyperthyroidism or ophthalmopathy (not recorded which). The CDR3: CATSSDRGTGEKLFF. CDR3 in DNA: TGTGCCACCAGCAGCGATCGCGGGACGGGGGAAAAACTGTTTTTT.